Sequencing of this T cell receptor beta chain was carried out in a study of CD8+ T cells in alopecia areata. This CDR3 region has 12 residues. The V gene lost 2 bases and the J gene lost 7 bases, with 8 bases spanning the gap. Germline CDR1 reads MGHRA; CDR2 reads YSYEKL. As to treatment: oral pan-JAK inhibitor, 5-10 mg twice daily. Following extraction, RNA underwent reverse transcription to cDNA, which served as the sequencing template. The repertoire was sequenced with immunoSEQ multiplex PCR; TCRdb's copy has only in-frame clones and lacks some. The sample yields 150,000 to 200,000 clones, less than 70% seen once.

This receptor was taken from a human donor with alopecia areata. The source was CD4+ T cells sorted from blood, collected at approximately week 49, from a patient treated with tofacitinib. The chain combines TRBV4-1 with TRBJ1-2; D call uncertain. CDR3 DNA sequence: TGCGCCAGCAGCCAATACAGTACTGGCTACACCTTC. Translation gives CASSQYSTGYTF.